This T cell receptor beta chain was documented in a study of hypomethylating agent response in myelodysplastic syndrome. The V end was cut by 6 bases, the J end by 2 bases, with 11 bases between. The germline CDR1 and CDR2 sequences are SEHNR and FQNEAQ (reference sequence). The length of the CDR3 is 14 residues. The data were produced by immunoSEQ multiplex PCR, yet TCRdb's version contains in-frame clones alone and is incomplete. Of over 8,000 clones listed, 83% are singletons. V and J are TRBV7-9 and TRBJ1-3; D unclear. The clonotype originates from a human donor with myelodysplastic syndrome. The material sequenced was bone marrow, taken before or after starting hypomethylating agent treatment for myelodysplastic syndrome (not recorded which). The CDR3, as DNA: TGTGCCAGCAGGTCAGGCCGGGCTGGAAACACCATATATTTT. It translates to CASRSGRAGNTIYF. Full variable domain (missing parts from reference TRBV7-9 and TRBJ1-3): DTGVSQNPRHKITKRGQNVTFRCDPISEHNRLYWYRQTLGQGPEFLTYFQNEAQLEKSRLLSDRFSAERPKGSFSTLEIQRTEQGDSAMYLCASRSGRAGNTIYFGEGSWLTVV.